The 4 T cell receptor beta chains reported below all come from one sample, sequenced in a study of CD8 T cells in ankylosing spondylitis. A single record per CDR3 protein comes from TCRdb applying MiXCR to the 5' RACE reads. The table has 250,000 to 300,000 distinct CDR3 sequences, around 19% seen once. The sample comprised blood, either unsorted or a sorted T cell fraction (not recorded which). These receptors were collected from a male donor with ankylosing spondylitis or in good health (not recorded which).

In its sample, this clonotype was seen a few times. The chain has TRBV5-1 and TRBJ1-1, with TRBD1 identical over 12 bases. The CDR3 covers 18 residues. Germline V gene lookup returns CDR1 SGHRS and CDR2 YFSETQ. V shed 0 bases and J 6 bases; nucleotides not matched to a gene: 12. The DNA of the CDR3 is TGCGCCAGCAGCTTGGGTTCTCCGGGACAGGGGGCAACGGCTGAAGCTTTCTTT. Encoded protein: CASSLGSPGQGATAEAFF.

This chain uses TRBV11-2 with TRBJ2-1; TRBD1 agrees at 8 bases. Germline loops: CDR1 SGHAT, CDR2 FQNNGV. The V gene end was trimmed by 3 bases and the J gene end by 7 bases; junction bases not matched to a gene: 8. The length of the CDR3 is 15 residues. The CDR3 is CASSFQTGAGNEQFF. CDR3 in DNA: TGTGCCAGCAGCTTCCAGACAGGGGCGGGGAATGAGCAGTTCTTC.

This clonotype occurred a few times. This sequence joins TRBV29-1 and TRBJ2-5, with D possibly matching TRBD2 (6 bases). The V gene's germline CDR1 is SQVTM and CDR2 ANQGSEA. The CDR3 extends over 11 amino acids. DNA for the CDR3: TGCAGTGGAGGGCCGGGAGAGACCCAGTACTTC. Residues: CSGGPGETQYF.

This clonotype was seen only a few times. The chain carries TRBV2 and TRBJ2-6, with unresolved D. CDR3 length: 13 amino acids. Germline CDR1 reads SNHLY; CDR2 reads FYNNEI. Trimming stripped 3 bases from V and 3 bases from J, with 3 bases between. The CDR3 sequence: CASSEDGANVLTF. As DNA, the CDR3 is TGTGCCAGCAGTGAGGATGGGGCCAACGTCCTGACTTTC.